These T cell receptor beta chains were read from a single sample in a study of follicular helper T cells after annual influenza vaccination. Sequencing used immunoSEQ multiplex PCR; TCRdb keeps in-frame clones, though not all of them. The sample lists 9,800 or so clones; roughly 80% were seen once. Sequenced material: CXCR5- memory CD4+ T cells sorted from blood, taken 7 days after influenza vaccination. Receptor source: an adult who received the influenza vaccine. Both conserved end residues are part of each CDR3. D genes are given only for firm matches. Clone size is shown for a subset of rows, as once, few, many or a class of expanded clone.

CDR3,DNA,J,V,size,D
CASRSLPSTDTQYF,TGCGCCAGCAGGAGTCTACCGAGCACAGATACGCAGTATTTT,TRBJ2-3,TRBV5-1,.,.
CASSFWQIYNEQFF,TGTGCCAGCAGCTTTTGGCAGATTTACAATGAGCAGTTCTTC,TRBJ2-1,TRBV7-2,.,.
CASSYRKSTDTQYF,TGCGCCAGCAGCTATAGAAAAAGCACAGATACGCAGTATTTT,TRBJ2-3,TRBV5-1,.,.
CASSRSWGAADTQYF,TGCGCCAGCAGCCGGAGCTGGGGGGCTGCAGATACGCAGTATTTT,TRBJ2-3,TRBV5-1,.,.
CASSSGPFRPQHF,TGTGCCAGCAGTTCGGGACCTTTCCGGCCCCAGCATTTT,TRBJ1-5,TRBV27,.,.
CASRPHGGAPYSNQPQHF,TGTGCCAGCAGGCCACATGGGGGGGCCCCTTATAGCAATCAGCCCCAGCATTTT,TRBJ1-5,TRBV27,once,.
CASSSVQITGELFF,TGCGCCAGCAGCTCAGTACAGATCACCGGGGAGCTGTTTTTT,TRBJ2-2,TRBV5-1,.,.
CASSLRRVRTGELFF,TGTGCCAGCAGCTTAAGGAGGGTACGCACCGGGGAGCTGTTTTTT,TRBJ2-2,TRBV7-2,.,.
CASSSGQGSVFAGYTF,TGTGCCAGCTCATCAGGACAGGGATCGGTTTTCGCTGGCTACACCTTC,TRBJ1-2,TRBV18,.,TRBD1
CASSDRVRGKLFF,TGTGCCAGCAGTGATCGAGTGCGGGGAAAACTGTTTTTT,TRBJ1-4,TRBV27,.,.
CASSQGQGNTEAFF,TGTGCCAGCTCACAGGGACAGGGGAACACTGAAGCTTTCTTT,TRBJ1-1,TRBV18,.,TRBD1
CASSQDPGGAGYGYTF,TGTGCCAGCAGCCAAGACCCGGGGGGCGCCGGCTATGGCTACACCTTC,TRBJ1-2,TRBV4-2,.,.
CASSIRTSGGTGELFF,TGTGCCAGCAGCATCCGGACTAGCGGGGGAACCGGGGAGCTGTTTTTT,TRBJ2-2,TRBV7-2,few,TRBD2
CASSPRKTNEKLFF,TGTGCCAGCTCACCGAGGAAAACTAATGAAAAACTGTTTTTT,TRBJ1-4,TRBV18,.,.
CASSSDRGAHGYTF,TGTGCCAGCAGCTCCGACAGGGGGGCGCATGGCTACACCTTC,TRBJ1-2,TRBV7-2,.,TRBD1
CASSVLRGIETQYF,TGTGCCAGCAGCGTACTCAGGGGGATCGAGACCCAGTACTTC,TRBJ2-5,TRBV7-2,.,TRBD1
CASSLGVFEQFF,TGTGCCAGCAGCTTGGGGGTATTTGAGCAGTTCTTC,TRBJ2-1,TRBV5-4,.,.
CASSSSGTGGNEQFF,TGTGCCAGCAGCTCCTCCGGGACTGGGGGCAATGAGCAGTTCTTC,TRBJ2-1,TRBV6-5,.,.
CATTGANFQETQYF,TGTGCCACGACAGGGGCGAACTTCCAAGAGACCCAGTACTTC,TRBJ2-5,TRBV2,.,TRBD1
CASSPSPPGSGNTIYF,TGTGCCAGCTCACCGAGTCCGCCAGGCTCTGGAAACACCATATATTTT,TRBJ1-3,TRBV18,.,.
CASKRVGGDEKLFF,TGTGCCAGCAAACGGGTGGGGGGAGACGAAAAACTGTTTTTT,TRBJ1-4,TRBV6-1,.,.
CASSQEGQGGNEQYF,TGTGCCAGCAGCCAAGAGGGACAGGGGGGGAACGAGCAGTACTTC,TRBJ2-7,TRBV4-2,.,TRBD1
CASSLADRGGYEQYF,TGTGCCAGCAGCTTAGCCGACAGGGGAGGCTACGAGCAGTACTTC,TRBJ2-7,TRBV13,.,TRBD1
CASSGRQEPNTEAFF,TGCGCCAGCAGCGGGAGACAGGAACCGAACACTGAAGCTTTCTTT,TRBJ1-1,TRBV5-1,.,.
CASRQSGTENSPLHF,TGTGCCAGCAGACAGTCCGGGACAGAGAATTCACCCCTCCACTTT,TRBJ1-6,TRBV7-9,few,TRBD1
CAIKGVDNEKLFF,TGTGCCATAAAAGGGGTCGATAATGAAAAACTGTTTTTT,TRBJ1-4,TRBV10-3,.,.
CASSLSGQNTEAFF,TGTGCCAGCAGCCTAAGTGGGCAAAACACTGAAGCTTTCTTT,TRBJ1-1,TRBV11-2,.,.
CASGSPGPRENTGELFF,TGTGCTAGTGGGAGCCCGGGACCGCGGGAGAACACCGGGGAGCTGTTTTTT,TRBJ2-2,TRBV12-5,.,.
CASSLGGPSVKKLFF,TGTGCCAGCAGCTTGGGGGGACCCTCGGTGAAAAAACTGTTTTTT,TRBJ1-4,TRBV5-4,.,.
CASSYLRGDQPQHF,TGTGCCAGCAGTTACTTACGGGGAGATCAGCCCCAGCATTTT,TRBJ1-5,TRBV6-6,.,.
CASSLSSGSSGGVREQYF,TGTGCCAGCAGCTTAAGTTCCGGATCTAGCGGGGGGGTGCGCGAGCAGTACTTC,TRBJ2-7,TRBV7-2,.,TRBD2
CASSQDLTSGGPPNTGELFF,TGTGCCAGCAGCCAAGATCTAACTAGCGGGGGGCCCCCGAACACCGGGGAGCTGTTTTTT,TRBJ2-2,TRBV14,.,TRBD2
CASRTNHEQYF,TGTGCCAGCCGGACTAATCACGAGCAGTACTTC,TRBJ2-7,TRBV6-5,.,.
CARSFYGILNTEAFF,TGTGCCAGAAGCTTTTATGGGATACTGAACACTGAAGCTTTCTTT,TRBJ1-1,TRBV5-3,.,.
CSVRRLVRDTEAFF,TGCAGCGTCCGACGGCTTGTCAGGGACACTGAAGCTTTCTTT,TRBJ1-1,TRBV29-1,.,.
CASKGDSNTDTQYF,TGTGCCAGCAAGGGGGACTCCAACACAGATACGCAGTATTTT,TRBJ2-3,TRBV2,.,.
CASSHGQMNTEAFF,TGTGCCAGCAGCCACGGACAGATGAACACTGAAGCTTTCTTT,TRBJ1-1,TRBV7-2,.,.
CASSSLAGGDTQYF,TGTGCCAGCAGCTCCCTAGCGGGGGGCGATACGCAGTATTTT,TRBJ2-3,TRBV7-3,.,TRBD2
CASSSDRDRGRETQYF,TGTGCCAGCAGTTCGGACCGGGACAGGGGTCGGGAGACCCAGTACTTC,TRBJ2-5,TRBV27,once,TRBD1
CASSEISGNTIYF,TGTGCCAGCAGCGAGATCTCTGGAAACACCATATATTTT,TRBJ1-3,TRBV9,once,.
CASSQDQQGGKAFF,TGTGCCAGCAGCCAAGATCAACAGGGAGGGAAGGCTTTCTTT,TRBJ1-1,TRBV4-2,few,.
CASSNRGRGQHNEQFF,TGTGCCAGCAGTAACAGAGGCAGGGGGCAACACAATGAGCAGTTCTTC,TRBJ2-1,TRBV7-2,.,TRBD1
CASSLASGGYNEQFF,TGTGCCAGCAGCTTAGCTAGCGGGGGATACAATGAGCAGTTCTTC,TRBJ2-1,TRBV7-2,.,TRBD2
CAIGSGTAQFF,TGTGCCATCGGATCCGGGACAGCGCAGTTCTTC,TRBJ2-1,TRBV10-3,once,TRBD1
CASSTYRVGTEAFF,TGTGCCAGCAGCACATACAGGGTAGGGACTGAAGCTTTCTTT,TRBJ1-1,TRBV7-2,few,.